The clone carrying this TCR beta chain was observed once. V shed 8 bases, J shed 4 bases, and the junction held 12 bases outside the gene matches. Germline V gene sequence: CDR1 SNHLY, CDR2 FYNNEI. This CDR3 contains 15 residues. The record originates from a study of T cell changes during pregnancy in multiple sclerosis. Clones were read by immunoSEQ multiplex PCR, and TCRdb kept only the in-frame ones, dropping some. The sample yields 100,000 or so clones, just over 90% seen once. The J gene is TRBJ2-5, the V gene TRBV2; 8 bases line up with TRBD2. This material consisted of peripheral blood, taken in the second trimester of pregnancy. The sequence came from a female donor with multiple sclerosis, enrolled in a pregnancy study. The CDR3: CASSLPRLAGETQYF. DNA for the CDR3: TGTGCCAGCTCCCTTCCCAGGCTAGCGGGAGAGACCCAGTACTTC.